One sample yielded the 8 T cell receptor beta chains listed below, sequenced in a study of T-cell reconstitution after alpha-beta-depleted transplantation in children. Unique molecular identifiers were built into the TCRbeta library. TCRdb independently ran MiXCR on the PCR reads; one entry per CDR3 protein. The repertoire holds more than 550,000 distinct CDR3 sequences, about 11% seen once, with about 4.3% in the top ten. The sample consisted of PBMCs from the stem cell graft donor, taken from the stem cell graft. The origin of the receptors is a human donor who donated a stem cell graft to a child with acute myeloid leukemia.

This clonotype came up many times. CDR3 sequence reads: CASSFSRAGSDGYTF. In DNA, the CDR3 is TGTGCCAGCAGTTTCAGCAGGGCGGGGTCGGATGGCTACACCTTC. The chain employs TRBV12-3 or TRBV12-4 and TRBJ1-2; possible D gene TRBD1, 5 bases. The CDR3 contains 15 residues. The germline V and J ends were trimmed by 3 bases and 6 bases, with 17 bases remaining between them.

The sample holds many counts of this clonotype. V gene TRBV12-3 or TRBV12-4 combines with J gene TRBJ1-2; D ambiguous. The V gene lost 6 bases and the J gene lost 2 bases, with 7 bases spanning the gap. CDR3 length: 12 residues. CDR3 loop: CASSENNYGYTF. CDR3 DNA sequence: TGTGCCAGCAGCGAAAACAACTATGGCTACACCTTC.

This clonotype has at least ten counts. The chain combines TRBV29-1 with TRBJ2-1; no reliable D call. Germline values: CDR1 SQVTM, CDR2 ANQGSEA. This CDR3 has 12 amino acids. Trimming took off 7 bases at V and 13 bases at J, with 20 bases between the two ends. The CDR3 DNA sequence: TGCAGCGCCTCCGACCCCGGCGCTACTCAGTTCTTC. It codes for CSASDPGATQFF.

A few counts support this clonotype. V usage is TRBV7-2 and J usage is TRBJ2-7, with unresolved D. V dropped 7 bases and J dropped 1 base, with 17 bases sitting between them. CDR3 length: 15 amino acids. Germline assignment: CDR1 SGHTA and CDR2 FQGNSA. CDR3 bases: TGTGCCAGCACCCATCCAACCCCCGGGTCCTACGAGCAGTACTTC. Translating gives CASTHPTPGSYEQYF.

The V gene is TRBV7-2, the J gene TRBJ2-3, with 9 positions matching TRBD2. Trimming cost V 1 base and J 1 base; bases outside gene matches: 3. This CDR3 has 16 amino acids. Germline loops: CDR1 SGHTA, CDR2 FQGNSA. The CDR3 is CASSLDSGGRTDTQYF. The DNA of the CDR3 is TGTGCCAGCAGCTTAGATAGCGGGGGTCGCACAGATACGCAGTATTTT.

This clonotype was seen ten or more times. J is TRBJ2-3 and V is TRBV12-3 or TRBV12-4; D gene unclear. CDR3 size: 13 residues. Trimming pared 6 bases from V and 4 bases from J, leaving 11 bases between. Here the CDR3 reads CASSSPPADTQYF. The CDR3 DNA reads as TGTGCCAGCAGCTCCCCTCCGGCAGATACGCAGTATTTT.

In its sample, this clonotype was seen a few times. The V and J genes are TRBV12-3 or TRBV12-4 and TRBJ1-4; D might be TRBD1 (6 bases). The length of the CDR3 is 14 residues. Trimming took off 5 bases at V and 7 bases at J, with 14 bases between the two ends. The chain's CDR3 is CASSNQGSGEKLFF. CDR3 nucleotides: TGTGCCAGCAGTAACCAGGGGTCTGGTGAAAAACTGTTTTTT.

This clonotype occurred many times. The chain combines TRBV29-1 with TRBJ1-5; D is ambiguous. CDR1 is SQVTM, CDR2 ANQGSEA, per germline. V was clipped by 3 bases and J by 2 bases, with 11 bases between them. The CDR3 covers 14 residues. CDR3 coding DNA: TGCAGCGTTGATCTGGACGGGGGCAATCAGCCCCAGCATTTT. This encodes CSVDLDGGNQPQHF.